These T cell receptor beta chains were read from a single sample in a study of blood T cell repertoires in COVID-19. Generated by immunoSEQ multiplex PCR, the TCRdb table keeps only in-frame clones and is missing some. Of under 500,000 clones in the sample, roughly nine tenths were seen once. Material: PBMCs or T cells enriched from blood (not recorded which). All receptors come from a man aged 25-45 years who had recovered from COVID-19. The CDR3 runs from the conserved cysteine through the conserved F or W. A D gene is named only where the DNA matches it firmly. Part of the rows lack a size; the others show once, few, many or a class for expanded clones.

TRBD1,-,TRBV18,TRBJ2-3,CASSSDRDTSTDTQYF,TGTGCCAGCTCATCTGACAGGGATACTAGCACAGATACGCAGTATTTT
-,-,TRBV7-2,TRBJ2-5,CASSSSPYLPGTQYF,TGTGCCAGCAGCTCCAGTCCCTATCTTCCGGGGACCCAGTACTTC
-,-,TRBV2,TRBJ2-1,CASVAESSYNEQFF,TGTGCCAGTGTGGCGGAGAGCTCCTACAATGAGCAGTTCTTC
TRBD1,-,TRBV7-9,TRBJ2-3,CASSAGGDTSTDTQYF,TGTGCCAGCAGTGCAGGGGGAGACACTAGCACAGATACGCAGTATTTT
-,-,TRBV13,TRBJ1-1,CASILRAGGFSSTEAFF,TGTGCCAGCATCCTTCGGGCAGGAGGGTTCAGCAGTACTGAAGCTTTCTTT
TRBD1,-,TRBV19,TRBJ1-1,CASSITSAGGTFF,TGTGCCAGTAGTATAACTTCGGCAGGGGGAACTTTCTTT
TRBD2,-,TRBV9,TRBJ2-1,CASSVGTAASGYNEQFF,TGTGCCAGCAGCGTAGGAACAGCGGCTAGCGGGTACAATGAGCAGTTCTTC
TRBD1,-,TRBV12-3/TRBV12-4,TRBJ1-2,CASLLGQGAGYTF,TGTGCCAGCCTTTTGGGGCAGGGGGCTGGCTACACCTTC
-,many,TRBV18,TRBJ2-4,CASSPELAKNIQYF,TGTGCCAGCTCTCCTGAGCTAGCCAAAAACATTCAGTACTTC
-,-,TRBV15,TRBJ1-5,CATSRDGSRNQPQHF,TGTGCCACCAGCAGAGACGGGTCCCGCAATCAGCCCCAGCATTTT
-,-,TRBV2,TRBJ1-3,CASSGQNLWSSGNTIYF,TGTGCCAGCAGTGGTCAGAACCTGTGGAGCTCTGGAAACACCATATATTTT
-,-,TRBV12-3/TRBV12-4,TRBJ2-2,CASSFKGTGELFF,TGTGCCAGCAGTTTTAAGGGGACCGGGGAGCTGTTTTTT
TRBD1,once,TRBV28,TRBJ2-1,CASSPTGTGVRDEQFF,TGTGCCAGCAGCCCGACCGGGACAGGGGTTCGGGATGAGCAGTTCTTC
-,few,TRBV6-5,TRBJ1-6,CASRSPGNSPLHF,TGTGCCAGCAGGTCACCGGGGAATTCACCCCTCCACTTT
-,-,TRBV28,TRBJ1-5,CASSPPQDGNQPQHF,TGTGCCAGCAGTCCCCCACAGGACGGCAATCAGCCCCAGCATTTT
TRBD2,-,TRBV3-1/TRBV3-2,TRBJ2-7,CASRPSGRVYEQYF,TGTGCCAGCAGACCTAGCGGGAGAGTCTACGAGCAGTACTTC
-,once,TRBV5-4,TRBJ2-7,CASSFSGTSYEQYF,TGTGCCAGCAGCTTTAGCGGAACCTCCTACGAGCAGTACTTC
-,once,TRBV29-1,TRBJ2-7,CSVMLLSIEQYF,TGCAGCGTTATGTTACTCTCCATTGAGCAGTACTTC
-,-,TRBV6-5,TRBJ1-6,CASSYGGIPPLHF,TGTGCCAGCAGTTACGGGGGGATCCCACCCCTCCACTTT
TRBD1,-,TRBV7-9,TRBJ1-3,CASSLGDRYSGNTIYF,TGTGCCAGCAGCTTAGGGGACAGATACTCTGGAAACACCATATATTTT
-,-,TRBV28,TRBJ1-3,CASSLFRLSSGNTIYF,TGTGCCAGCAGTTTATTCAGGCTGAGCTCTGGAAACACCATATATTTT
TRBD1,-,TRBV5-1,TRBJ1-1,CASSDKGQGNTEAFF,TGCGCCAGCAGCGACAAAGGACAGGGAAACACTGAAGCTTTCTTT
-,-,TRBV28,TRBJ1-2,CASSLGTTNYGYTF,TGTGCCAGCAGTTTAGGGACAACTAACTATGGCTACACCTTC
TRBD1,-,TRBV25-1,TRBJ1-2,CASSETGVYGYTF,TGTGCCAGCAGTGAAACAGGGGTCTATGGCTACACCTTC
-,-,TRBV6-5,TRBJ2-5,CASKSSGQETQYF,TGTGCCAGCAAATCCAGCGGACAAGAGACCCAGTACTTC
-,-,TRBV9,TRBJ1-4,CASSANPTLDEKLFF,TGTGCCAGCAGCGCCAATCCTACCCTTGATGAAAAACTGTTTTTT
-,few,TRBV12-5,TRBJ1-6,CASGLDHRAGYSPLHF,TGTGCTAGTGGTTTAGACCACAGGGCCGGCTATTCACCCCTCCACTTT
-,few,TRBV4-1,TRBJ1-6,CASSQAGNSPLHF,TGCGCCAGCAGCCAAGCAGGGAATTCACCCCTCCACTTT
TRBD1,-,TRBV11-2,TRBJ2-3,CASSPPRDRRTDTQYF,TGTGCCAGCAGCCCCCCCAGGGACAGGAGAACAGATACGCAGTATTTT
-,-,TRBV30,TRBJ2-1,CAWKRSGTYYNEQFF,TGTGCCTGGAAACGTTCCGGGACTTATTACAATGAGCAGTTCTTC
-,few,TRBV4-1,TRBJ2-7,CASSQVLRDYEQYF,TGCGCCAGCAGCCAAGTCCTCCGGGACTACGAGCAGTACTTC
TRBD1,-,TRBV6-4,TRBJ1-2,CASSEAGGPLGYGYTF,TGTGCCAGCAGTGAAGCAGGGGGCCCTCTAGGCTATGGCTACACCTTC
TRBD1,-,TRBV19,TRBJ2-2,CASSIIGQGNTGELFF,TGTGCCAGTAGTATAATCGGACAGGGGAACACCGGGGAGCTGTTTTTT
TRBD1,-,TRBV19,TRBJ2-3,CASSDRTGADTQYF,TGTGCCAGTAGTGACCGGACAGGGGCAGATACGCAGTATTTT
-,few,TRBV19,TRBJ1-1,CASSMTTNTEAFF,TGTGCCAGTAGTATGACAACTAACACTGAAGCTTTCTTT
-,-,TRBV9,TRBJ1-3,CASSGTTAPGNTIYF,TGTGCCAGCAGCGGAACGACAGCTCCCGGAAACACCATATATTTT
TRBD1,-,TRBV30,TRBJ1-2,CAWSLTGGAGGYTF,TGTGCCTGGAGTTTGACAGGGGGCGCGGGTGGCTACACCTTC